These T cell receptor beta chains were read from a single sample in a study of T-cell reconstitution after alpha-beta-depleted transplantation in children. A single record per CDR3 protein comes from TCRdb applying MiXCR to the PCR reads. The repertoire has approximately 350,000 distinct CDR3 sequences, 10% of them found once; the top ten carry around 2.4%. Sequencing used PBMCs from the stem cell graft donor, obtained from the stem cell graft. All receptors come from a human donor who donated a stem cell graft to a child with acute lymphoblastic leukemia. CDR3s include the opening cysteine and the closing phenylalanine or tryptophan. A D gene is named only where the DNA matches it firmly. Not all rows give a size; the values are once, few, many and, for expanded clones, a class.

>TRBD1|TRBV6-2/TRBV6-3|once|TRBJ1-1
CATGQGHTEAFF
TGTGCCACTGGACAGGGGCATACTGAAGCTTTCTTT
>TRBD1|TRBV6-5|few|TRBJ2-7
CASSYLTGSNYEQYF
TGTGCCAGCAGTTACCTGACAGGGTCAAATTACGAGCAGTACTTC
>TRBD2|TRBV4-1|few|TRBJ2-7
CASSPGTSGRMYEQYF
TGCGCCAGCAGCCCGGGGACTAGCGGGAGGATGTACGAGCAGTACTTC
>TRBD1|TRBV4-3|few|TRBJ1-5
CASSQEQGNQPQHF
TGCGCCAGCAGCCAGGAACAGGGGAATCAGCCCCAGCATTTT
>TRBD2|TRBV27|-|TRBJ2-2
CASSLSLRTSVTGELFF
TGTGCCAGCAGTTTATCATTGAGGACTAGCGTCACCGGGGAGCTGTTTTTT
>-|TRBV7-6|-|TRBJ2-5
CASSPALTRVETQYF
TGTGCCAGCAGCCCCGCCCTGACCAGGGTAGAGACCCAGTACTTC
>TRBD2|TRBV15|-|TRBJ2-2
CATSQGLAGGNGELFF
TGTGCCACCAGTCAGGGACTAGCGGGAGGGAACGGGGAGCTGTTTTTT
>-|TRBV7-8|many|TRBJ2-7
CASSRVGYEQYF
TGTGCCAGCAGCCGAGTCGGCTACGAGCAGTACTTC
>-|TRBV7-9|few|TRBJ2-7
CASSLVQGNPPYEQYF
TGTGCCAGCAGCTTAGTGCAGGGCAACCCCCCCTACGAGCAGTACTTC
>-|TRBV3-1|few|TRBJ2-7
CASSQDDGYEQYF
TGTGCCAGCAGCCAAGATGACGGCTACGAGCAGTACTTC
>TRBD1|TRBV18|few|TRBJ1-1
CASSPPAEGQGRAFF
TGTGCCAGCTCACCACCGGCGGAGGGACAGGGGAGGGCTTTCTTT
>TRBD2|TRBV7-2|-|TRBJ2-1
CASSADRLARNEQFF
TGTGCCAGCAGCGCCGACCGACTAGCGAGAAATGAGCAGTTCTTC
>TRBD2|TRBV20-1|-|TRBJ2-7
CSARAFTSVFSYEQYF
TGCAGTGCTAGAGCCTTTACTAGCGTCTTCTCCTACGAGCAGTACTTC
>-|TRBV30|-|TRBJ2-6
CAWENSGANVLTF
TGTGCCTGGGAGAACTCTGGGGCCAACGTCCTGACTTTC
>-|TRBV25-1|-|TRBJ2-7
CASSELVGTPYEQYF
TGTGCCAGCAGTGAATTGGTCGGGACACCCTACGAGCAGTACTTC
>-|TRBV7-9|many|TRBJ2-7
CASSSGPQRSEQYF
TGTGCCAGCAGCTCCGGACCACAGCGATCCGAGCAGTACTTC
>TRBD2|TRBV7-9|-|TRBJ2-7
CASSLSGTLREQYF
TGTGCCAGCAGCTTGAGCGGGACCCTTCGCGAGCAGTACTTC
>-|TRBV6-2/TRBV6-3|few|TRBJ2-7
CASSLHLNMGEQYF
TGTGCCAGCAGTTTACACTTGAATATGGGGGAGCAGTACTTC
>-|TRBV10-3|-|TRBJ2-1
CATVGGIGDEQFF
TGTGCCACCGTTGGGGGGATCGGGGATGAGCAGTTCTTC
>-|TRBV7-2|few|TRBJ2-2
CASNVNRGTGELFF
TGTGCCAGCAACGTGAATCGGGGGACCGGGGAGCTGTTTTTT
>-|TRBV18|-|TRBJ2-7
CASSLQGGAYEQYF
TGTGCCAGCTCACTGCAGGGAGGCGCCTACGAGCAGTACTTC
>TRBD2|TRBV20-1|-|TRBJ2-7
CSAGLAAYEQYF
TGCAGTGCCGGACTAGCGGCCTACGAGCAGTACTTC
>TRBD1|TRBV4-3|many|TRBJ2-7
CASSQDRGTGSYEQYF
TGCGCCAGCAGCCAAGATAGGGGGACAGGCTCCTACGAGCAGTACTTC
>-|TRBV11-2|few|TRBJ2-3
CASSLPASSTDTQYF
TGTGCCAGCAGCTTGCCTGCATCTAGCACAGATACGCAGTATTTT
>-|TRBV19|-|TRBJ2-3
CASSSSGHATQYF
TGTGCCAGTAGTTCGTCGGGACACGCTACGCAGTATTTT
>TRBD2|TRBV4-1|many|TRBJ2-7
CASSHTSGSAYEQYF
TGCGCCAGCAGCCATACTAGCGGGAGTGCCTACGAGCAGTACTTC
>TRBD2|TRBV27|-|TRBJ2-1
CASSTGRTSGRAYTYNEQFF
TGTGCCAGCAGTACTGGTCGGACTAGCGGGAGGGCTTATACCTACAATGAGCAGTTCTTC
>-|TRBV5-1|-|TRBJ2-5
CASSANGTPETQYF
TGCGCCAGCAGCGCAAACGGGACTCCAGAGACCCAGTACTTC
>-|TRBV5-1|-|TRBJ1-1
CASSVLEGRRTEAFF
TGCGCCAGCAGCGTCCTCGAGGGGAGGAGGACTGAAGCTTTCTTT
>TRBD1|TRBV6-2/TRBV6-3|-|TRBJ2-7
CASAPGQGIYEQYF
TGTGCCAGCGCACCGGGACAGGGGATCTACGAGCAGTACTTC
>-|TRBV6-4|-|TRBJ2-2
CASSFQANTGELFF
TGTGCCAGCAGTTTTCAGGCGAACACCGGGGAGCTGTTTTTT
>-|TRBV15|-|TRBJ2-5
CATSRGGTQETQYF
TGTGCCACCAGCAGAGGGGGCACCCAAGAGACCCAGTACTTC
>-|TRBV28|-|TRBJ2-7
CASSTRDSVRVYEQYF
TGTGCCAGCAGTACGCGGGACAGCGTCAGGGTCTACGAGCAGTACTTC
>TRBD2|TRBV12-3/TRBV12-4|-|TRBJ2-5
CASRLAGVPETQYF
TGTGCCAGCAGGTTAGCGGGAGTACCAGAGACCCAGTACTTC
>TRBD1|TRBV4-2|-|TRBJ2-7
CASRVSQGVSYEQYF
TGTGCCAGCAGGGTCAGCCAGGGGGTTTCCTACGAGCAGTACTTC
>TRBD2|TRBV12-3/TRBV12-4|-|TRBJ2-2
CASSLVGSGSGGELFF
TGTGCCAGCAGCTTGGTCGGCAGCGGGAGTGGCGGGGAGCTGTTTTTT
>TRBD2|TRBV5-1|-|TRBJ2-1
CASSLGGRDEQFF
TGCGCCAGCAGCTTGGGCGGGAGGGATGAGCAGTTCTTC